The rows below give T cell receptor beta chains drawn from one sample of a study of T cells in Graves' hyperthyroidism and ophthalmopathy. TCRdb passed the multiplex PCR reads through MiXCR, listing each CDR3 protein once. Among 600,000 to 750,000 distinct CDR3 sequences listed, roughly 17% were seen once. Sequenced material: blood. The receptors stem from a man in his fifties with Graves' hyperthyroidism. The CDR3 runs from the conserved cysteine through the conserved F or W. D genes are given only for firm matches. Clone sizes are given selectively: once, few, many, or a class where the clone is expanded.

>TRBV10-1|-|TRBJ1-4|-
TGCGCCAGCAGTGATGCGGGGGTTAATGAAAAACTGTTTTTT
CASSDAGVNEKLFF
>TRBV7-9|TRBD2|TRBJ2-5|many
TGTGCCAGCAGCTTGGGGTGGCCTAGCGGGCGCGTCCAAGAGACCCAGTACTTC
CASSLGWPSGRVQETQYF
>TRBV18|TRBD1|TRBJ2-5|many
TGTGCCAGCTCACCAGGACAGGGAACATACTTC
CASSPGQGTYF
>TRBV6-1|TRBD2|TRBJ2-5|many
TGTGCCAGCAGTGGACTAGCGGGAGCCGAAGAGACCCAGTACTTC
CASSGLAGAEETQYF
>TRBV28|-|TRBJ2-5|-
TGTGCCAGCAGTAGTGGTATTGGACAAGAGACCCAGTACTTC
CASSSGIGQETQYF
>TRBV27|TRBD1|TRBJ2-7|few
TGTGCCAGCAGTTTATCGGTCAGGGGGTCCTACGAGCAGTACTTC
CASSLSVRGSYEQYF
>TRBV25-1|TRBD1|TRBJ2-1|-
TGTGCCAGCAGTGGCGACAGGGGCCTCAGCAATGAGCAGTTCTTC
CASSGDRGLSNEQFF
>TRBV28|-|TRBJ1-2|-
TGTGCCACTACGACGGTCTATGGCTACACCTTC
CATTTVYGYTF
>TRBV15|TRBD1|TRBJ1-1|many
TGTGCCACCAGCAGTAGACAGGGGTTGAACACTGAAGCTTTCTTT
CATSSRQGLNTEAFF
>TRBV28|-|TRBJ2-1|-
TGTGCCAGCAGCACGAGAGAAGGCCTTTTACCTCACAATGAGCAGTTCTTC
CASSTREGLLPHNEQFF
>TRBV11-2|-|TRBJ1-6|many
TGTGCCAGCAGCTTAGATCGGAATAATTCACCCCTCCACTTT
CASSLDRNNSPLHF
>TRBV27|TRBD1|TRBJ2-7|-
TGTGCCAGCAGGACCACAGGGGCTACAAACCTCTACGAGCAGTACTTC
CASRTTGATNLYEQYF
>TRBV5-8|TRBD2|TRBJ2-1|few
TGTGCCAGCAGGAAGGCGGGGACTAGCGGGAGCTACAATGAGCAGTTCTTC
CASRKAGTSGSYNEQFF
>TRBV4-1|-|TRBJ2-7|-
TGCGCCAGCAGCCACGACCAGGTTAAGTTCGTCGACGAGCAGTACTTC
CASSHDQVKFVDEQYF
>TRBV6-2/TRBV6-3|-|TRBJ1-1|-
TGTGCCAGCCTACAAGTGATAGGAGCTGAAGCTTTCTTT
CASLQVIGAEAFF
>TRBV28|TRBD2|TRBJ2-4|many
TGTGCCAGCAGTTTTATCGCGGGAGGGCTAGCCAAAAACATTCAGTACTTC
CASSFIAGGLAKNIQYF
>TRBV27|TRBD1|TRBJ1-6|many
TGTGCCAGCAGTTGGGACAGGTCGGAAGGGTCACCCCTCCACTTT
CASSWDRSEGSPLHF
>TRBV7-6|-|TRBJ2-5|few
TGTGCCAGCAGCTTATCTACCGTGGGGGAGACCCAGTACTTC
CASSLSTVGETQYF
>TRBV29-1|-|TRBJ2-3|few
TGCAGCGGTACTACAGGGCTCCGCACAGATACGCAGTATTTT
CSGTTGLRTDTQYF
>TRBV28|TRBD1|TRBJ1-1|many
TGTGCCAGCAGCTCGGGGGGTTCAGGGGGCACTGAAGCTTTCTTT
CASSSGGSGGTEAFF
>TRBV2|-|TRBJ2-4|many
TGTGCCAGCAGTGCGGACGTTGCCCTAGCCAAAAACATTCAGTACTTC
CASSADVALAKNIQYF
>TRBV2|-|TRBJ2-1|many
TGTGCCAGCAGTGAACCGCCAGGCTCCTACAATGAGCAGTTCTTC
CASSEPPGSYNEQFF
>TRBV2|TRBD2|TRBJ2-2|-
TGTGCCAGCAGCGGACTAGCGGGAGGTAACACCGGGGAGCTGTTTTTT
CASSGLAGGNTGELFF
>TRBV5-1|-|TRBJ1-1|many
TGCGCCAGCAGCCCCGAACAAAGCGCACGGACTGAAGCTTTCTTT
CASSPEQSARTEAFF
>TRBV3-1|-|TRBJ2-1|many
TGTGCCAGCAGCCACGGGCTAAGCTCCTACAATGAGCAGTTCTTC
CASSHGLSSYNEQFF
>TRBV5-1|-|TRBJ2-1|few
TGCGCCAGCAGCTTGGTGGGAGACGTCTACAATGAGCAGTTCTTC
CASSLVGDVYNEQFF
>TRBV6-1|TRBD1|TRBJ1-5|many
TGTGCCAGCAGCGCACAGGGGCGTCAGCCCCAGCATTTT
CASSAQGRQPQHF
>TRBV30|TRBD2|TRBJ2-7|-
TGTGCCTGGAGTGTTAACTCGGGAGGCTACGAGCAGTACTTC
CAWSVNSGGYEQYF